This TCR beta chain was sequenced for a study of PD-1 blockade in classical Hodgkin lymphoma (dated by TCRdb to between 2020 and 2021). Looking at the study overall: The study used CyTOF and TCR beta sequencing to define a peripheral blood immune signature of response to PD-1 blockade in classical Hodgkin lymphoma. What the research found in general, with its limitations: Newly diagnosed patients were reported to have lower baseline TCR diversity than healthy donors, and relapsed/refractory patients were reported to have lower baseline TCR diversity still. The study covered only a single clinical trial cohort, and the causes of the repertoire differences, possibly disease activity or prior therapy, were still not defined.

V is cut back by 2 bases and J by 10 bases, with 7 bases in the junction unmatched. Inclusive of the bounding cysteine and phenylalanine, the CDR3 is 15 residues long. Of all the DNA, just the CDR3 is kept, 45 bases in frame from base 1. CDR1 SGHNT and CDR2 YYREEE were looked up in the germline V gene (reference sequence). Explained via the paper, the time point label denotes: newly diagnosed, previously untreated cHL patient sample. As a comparison group for the relapsed/refractory trial patients, PBMCs were sequenced from patients with newly diagnosed, previously untreated classical Hodgkin lymphoma. After peripheral blood was drawn into 8 mL Vacutainer Cell Preparation Tubes, PBMCs were isolated by centrifugation and then cryopreserved. For this clone: Its antigen is unknown. One base away there is no much larger clone; base qualities are not given.

The Qiagen DNeasy kit was used to extract genomic DNA from unsorted PBMCs and from the negatively selected CD4+ and CD8+ fractions. TCR beta CDR3 regions were amplified by immunoSEQ multiplex PCR using primers annealing to V and J segments. A synthetic immune receptor repertoire was used to minimize amplification bias, and any residual bias was removed computationally once sequencing was done. The paper's processing steps were these. Custom Python scripts were used to quantify repertoire diversity as the Shannon entropy index. The unsorted, CD4+ and CD8+ repertoires were each analyzed separately, with the exception of combined analyses, where CD4+ and CD8+ sequences were merged in silico. What TCRdb holds here is the immuneACCESS table cut down to in-frame rearrangements. Part of the clones is not present; checked against another copy, under half of the missing clones reflect an unresolved V gene, and the others are unexplained. The V and J calls and clone size were taken over from that table, and D and trimming were inferred from the DNA. The sample includes tens of thousands of clones, with approximately 91% observed a single time. The ten largest clonotypes hold nearly 5% of the sample.

The TCR comes from a human donor with classical Hodgkin lymphoma. The sample consisted of peripheral blood mononuclear cells (PBMCs). The rearranged segments are TRBV5-4 and TRBJ2-1; 12 of the junction bases match TRBD1. Here the CDR3 is given as CASSFSGQGAWEQFF. In nucleotide form, the sequence is TGTGCCAGCAGCTTCTCGGGACAGGGGGCATGGGAGCAGTTCTTC.